This T cell receptor beta chain emerged from a study of OX40 agonist ivuxolimab in advanced cancers. Sequencing used immunoSEQ multiplex PCR; TCRdb keeps in-frame clones, though not all of them. The sample consists of about 44,000 clones, approximately 85% of them appearing once. This TCR came from an adult with an advanced solid tumor such as melanoma, head and neck, liver or kidney cancer. The sample in question was CD4+ or CD8+ T cells sorted from blood, obtained in a trial of the OX40 agonist ivuxolimab.

CDR3 bases: TGTGCCAGCAGTGTGGCGGTGCCCCGGAACACTGAAGCTTTCTTT. Translation gives CASSVAVPRNTEAFF. The chain combines TRBV2 with TRBJ1-1; no definite D call. This CDR3 spans 15 amino acids. Looked up from germline, CDR1 is SNHLY and CDR2 is FYNNEI. With 4 bases removed from V and 1 base from J, the gap between germline ends came to 13 bases.